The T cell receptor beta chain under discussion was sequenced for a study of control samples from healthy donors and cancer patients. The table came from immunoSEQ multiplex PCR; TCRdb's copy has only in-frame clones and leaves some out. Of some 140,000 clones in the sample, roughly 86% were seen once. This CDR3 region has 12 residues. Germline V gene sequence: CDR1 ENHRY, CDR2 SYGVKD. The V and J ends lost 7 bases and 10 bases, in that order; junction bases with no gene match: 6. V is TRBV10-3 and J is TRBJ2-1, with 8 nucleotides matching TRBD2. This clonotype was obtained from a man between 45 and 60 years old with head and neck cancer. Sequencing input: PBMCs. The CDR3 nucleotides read TGTGCCATCACGGACGGGAGGGAAGAGCAGTTCTTC. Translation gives CAITDGREEQFF.